The 3 T cell receptor beta chains presented below share a single source sample, sequenced in a study of cytomegalovirus exposure and HLA in healthy donors listed by TCRdb under 2017. Libraries came from the immunoSEQ multiplex PCR assay. Held by TCRdb, this immuneACCESS table contains in-frame sequences only and omits some clones. Under half of the omission traces to an unresolved V gene where checked; the cause of the rest is unknown. Within this sample are some 350,000 clones, with approximately 86% of them counted one time only. Together, the top ten hold approximately 1.1% of the sample. Sequences were obtained from PBMCs. These receptors all come from a woman in her 30s in good health and CMV-seropositive.

The chain is built from TRBV5-6 and TRBJ2-7; 9 bases line up with TRBD1. The CDR3 extends over 14 amino acids. Trimming at V came to 3 bases and at J to 4 bases, leaving 5 bases not matched to a gene. Germline CDR1 SGHDT, CDR2 YYEEEE. The CDR3 here is CASSWDRVSYEQYF. The CDR3, as DNA: TGTGCCAGCAGCTGGGACAGGGTGAGTTACGAGCAGTACTTC.

The rearrangement links TRBV30 to TRBJ2-3, with 15 nucleotides matching TRBD2. J was trimmed by 1 base and V by 1 base; bases with no gene match: 21. This CDR3 has 23 amino acids. From germline, CDR1 is GTSNPN and CDR2 SVGIG (reference sequence). The CDR3 is CAWSEGLVPPGTSGGSGTDTQYF. CDR3 sequence (DNA): TGTGCCTGGAGTGAAGGCCTCGTCCCCCCCGGGACTAGCGGGGGGTCGGGCACAGATACGCAGTATTTT.

The gene calls are TRBV27 and TRBJ2-7; 8 nucleotides match TRBD1. Germline V gene sequence: CDR1 MNHEY, CDR2 SMNVEV (reference sequence). Trimming removed 2 bases from V and 2 bases from J; junction bases left unmatched: 2. The CDR3 consists of 14 residues. CDR3 DNA sequence: TGTGCCAGCAGTTTAGACAGGGGTCCCTACGAGCAGTACTTC. Protein: CASSLDRGPYEQYF.